The clone carrying this TCR beta chain was seen just once. The sample belongs to a study of cytomegalovirus exposure and HLA in healthy donors. V was trimmed by 1 base and J by 2 bases, leaving 15 bases between them. Germline V gene lookup returns CDR1 KGHSH and CDR2 LQKENI. The CDR3 is 17 amino acids. It was with 60 Vbeta and 13 Jbeta primers that the PCR ran. Original handling: In a later analysis, the count reached about 75 million unique TCR beta chains, with approximately 11 million shared. Data came from immunoSEQ multiplex PCR; TCRdb stores just in-frame clones and leaves some out. V and J calls and clone size are given by that table; D and trimming were obtained from the DNA. In the table there are 110,000 to 150,000 clones, approximately 70% of which are singletons.

The origin of this receptor is a woman aged 55-69 years in good health and CMV-seropositive. Sequencing was carried out using PBMCs. The rearrangement uses TRBV18 and TRBJ1-3; a possible D gene is TRBD1 (6 bases). The CDR3: CASSPLSGQNTGNTIYF. DNA for the CDR3: TGTGCCAGCTCACCACTCTCGGGACAAAACACTGGAAACACCATATATTTT.